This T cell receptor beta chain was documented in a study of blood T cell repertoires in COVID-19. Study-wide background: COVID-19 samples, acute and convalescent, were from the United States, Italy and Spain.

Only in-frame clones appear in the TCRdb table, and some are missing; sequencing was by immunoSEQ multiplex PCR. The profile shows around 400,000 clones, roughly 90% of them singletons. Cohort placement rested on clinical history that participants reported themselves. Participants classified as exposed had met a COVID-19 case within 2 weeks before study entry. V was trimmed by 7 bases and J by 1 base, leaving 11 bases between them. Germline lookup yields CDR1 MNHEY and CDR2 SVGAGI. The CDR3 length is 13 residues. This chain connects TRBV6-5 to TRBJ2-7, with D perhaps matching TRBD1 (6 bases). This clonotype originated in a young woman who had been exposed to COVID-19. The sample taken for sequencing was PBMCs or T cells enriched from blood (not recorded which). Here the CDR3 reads CASIFRGSYEQYF. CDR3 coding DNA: TGTGCCAGCATTTTCAGGGGTTCCTACGAGCAGTACTTC.